The 13 T cell receptor beta chains presented below share a single source sample, sequenced in a study of T cell changes during pregnancy in multiple sclerosis. Clones were read by immunoSEQ multiplex PCR, and TCRdb kept only the in-frame ones, dropping some. The sample records about 70,000 clones, roughly nine tenths being singletons. Material: peripheral blood, obtained in the second trimester of pregnancy. Receptors originate from a female donor in good health, enrolled as a control in a pregnancy study.

The J gene is TRBJ1-2, the V gene TRBV6-6; TRBD1 might be the D (5 bases). V was clipped by 6 bases and J by 6 bases, with 11 bases between them. The length of the CDR3 is 12 residues. The germline CDR1 and CDR2 sequences are MNHNY and SVGAGI (reference sequence). CDR3 region: CASSTDRNGYTF. CDR3 bases: TGTGCCAGCAGCACCGACAGAAATGGCTACACCTTC.

The CDR3 here is CATSRDGETQYF. CDR3 bases: TGTGCCACCAGCAGAGACGGAGAGACCCAGTACTTC. This chain links TRBV15 with TRBJ2-5; D is undetermined. V was pared by 0 bases and J by 4 bases, with 3 bases between. Germline V gives CDR1 LNHNV, CDR2 YYDKDF (reference sequence). This CDR3 has 12 residues.

The chain has TRBV27 and TRBJ2-7, with TRBD1 matching over 12 bases. The CDR3 extends over 14 amino acids. Germline V gives CDR1 MNHEY, CDR2 SMNVEV (reference sequence). V shed 8 bases, J shed 6 bases, and the junction held 8 bases outside the gene matches. CDR3 nucleotide sequence: TGTGCCAGCTCTCTTGGGACAGGGGGCCCCGAGCAGTACTTC. Amino acid sequence: CASSLGTGGPEQYF.

The chain has TRBV27 and TRBJ1-2; 8 positions match TRBD1. The CDR3 is 15 residues long. The junction had 8 bases not matched to a gene; V was cut back by 4 bases and J by 4 bases. Germline V gives CDR1 MNHEY, CDR2 SMNVEV (reference sequence). This CDR3 reads CASSSWAGGAYGYTF. The CDR3 region has the DNA TGTGCCAGCAGTTCTTGGGCAGGGGGCGCCTATGGCTACACCTTC.

This sequence joins TRBV2 and TRBJ1-5; 10 positions match TRBD1. Germline V gene lookup returns CDR1 SNHLY and CDR2 FYNNEI. CDR3 length equals 14 residues. With V trimmed by 7 bases and J by 4 bases, 4 bases remained unmatched. The CDR3 spells CASTLDRGNQPQHF. The CDR3 bases are TGTGCCAGCACCTTGGACAGGGGGAATCAGCCCCAGCATTTT.

This clone was found once. The chain combines TRBV7-9 with TRBJ1-4, with a weak D call TRBD1 (6 bases). Trimming cost V 1 base and J 8 bases, with 14 bases left between them. Germline values: CDR1 SEHNR, CDR2 FQNEAQ (reference sequence). This CDR3 has 15 residues. CDR3 sequence (DNA): TGTGCCAGCAGCTTAGAGGGACATCGGAACGAAAAACTGTTTTTT. Translation: CASSLEGHRNEKLFF.

The gene calls are TRBV27 and TRBJ1-5; 8 bases align to TRBD1. The CDR3 contains 16 residues. The germline V gene encodes CDR1 MNHEY and CDR2 SMNVEV (reference sequence). Trimming cost V 4 bases and J 0 bases; bases outside gene matches: 5. Written as DNA, the CDR3 is TGTGCCAGCAGTTCTACGGACAGGGCTAGCAATCAGCCCCAGCATTTT. Translation gives CASSSTDRASNQPQHF.

This CDR3 reads CASSPRTLGQGGTEAFF. The CDR3 bases are TGTGCCAGCAGCCCCCGGACCCTAGGACAGGGGGGCACTGAAGCTTTCTTT. The rearrangement uses TRBV7-2 and TRBJ1-1; TRBD1 agrees at 10 bases. Germline trimming cut 5 bases from V and 4 bases from J; bases unmatched to any gene: 13. The germline CDR1 and CDR2 sequences are SGHTA and FQGNSA. The CDR3 totals 17 residues.

This clone was seen only once. The rearrangement joins TRBV30 to TRBJ2-7; weak D call: TRBD2 (6 bases). The CDR3 has 13 amino acids. Trimming cost V 0 bases and J 7 bases, with 13 bases left between them. CDR1 and CDR2 (germline): GTSNPN, SVGIG (reference sequence). CDR3 protein: CAWSVGTGVEQYF. Here the CDR3 DNA reads TGTGCCTGGAGTGTAGGGACTGGTGTAGAGCAGTACTTC.

The chain links TRBV7-9 to TRBJ2-7; a weak D match, TRBD2 (7 bases). CDR3 length: 14 amino acids. CDR1 and CDR2 from the germline V gene are SEHNR and FQNEAQ (reference sequence). The V and J ends lost 1 base and 3 bases respectively, with 10 bases between them. In nucleotides, the CDR3 is TGTGCCAGCAGCTTAGAGGGGGGGGACTACGAGCAGTACTTC. This gives the protein CASSLEGGDYEQYF.

This clone occurred a few times. This rearrangement joins TRBV30 to TRBJ1-1, with TRBD1 as a possible D gene (5 bases). V was clipped by 0 bases and J by 5 bases, with 16 bases between them. CDR3 size: 15 residues. Germline V gene data show CDR1 as GTSNPN and CDR2 as SVGIG (reference sequence). Here the CDR3 reads CAWSVGAGGRTEAFF. CDR3 sequence (DNA): TGTGCCTGGAGTGTAGGGGCCGGGGGAAGAACTGAAGCTTTCTTT.

This clone is a singleton in its sample. This chain uses TRBV4-1 with TRBJ2-7; weak D call: TRBD2 (5 bases). The CDR3 runs to 16 residues. CDR1 is MGHRA, CDR2 YSYEKL, per germline. The germline V and J ends were trimmed by 3 bases and 2 bases, with 17 bases remaining between them. The CDR3 reads CASSHGLPKGAYEQYF. Here the CDR3 DNA reads TGCGCCAGCAGCCATGGACTCCCGAAGGGTGCCTACGAGCAGTACTTC.

The chain couples TRBV6-1 to TRBJ1-4; D unresolved. CDR1 is MNHNS, CDR2 SASEGT, per germline. The CDR3 sequence is 12 residues long. Trimming removed 2 bases from V and 8 bases from J, with 6 bases in between. The CDR3 spells CASSEFSEKLFF. The CDR3 DNA is TGTGCCAGCAGTGAATTTAGCGAAAAACTGTTTTTT.